This is a list of T cell receptor beta chains from one sample in a study of Ad26.COV2.S vaccination and SARS-CoV-2 variants. Profiling relied on immunoSEQ multiplex PCR, and the TCRdb table lists in-frame clones only, not all of them. The sample records approximately 300,000 clones, around 85% being singletons. Specimen: peripheral blood, collected in a trial of Ad26.COV2.S vaccine versus placebo. The receptors were gathered from a person aged 18-60 years who received the Ad26.COV2.S COVID-19 vaccine or a placebo. The CDR3 runs from the conserved cysteine through the conserved F or W. D genes are given only for firm matches. A row's size may be missing; if present it is once, few, many or a size class.

>TRBV30|NA|NA
CAWSANRGQGGYTF
>TRBV2|TRBD2|few
CASRGSSGGARRTQYF
>TRBV2|NA|few
CASSDPSGALDTQYF
>TRBV15|TRBD2|NA
CATSRRGGPNNEQFF
>TRBV5-6|NA|NA
CASTLVSSYNSPLHF
>TRBV5-1|TRBD1|once
CASSYNPGQGQETQYF
>TRBV7-2|TRBD1|NA
CASSYNVGTGGEKLFF
>TRBV5-4|TRBD2|few
CASSSFGTSGGGELFF
>TRBV29-1|NA|once
CSVEDLSTREQYF
>TRBV5-1|NA|NA
CASSLSPSIADPYEQYF
>TRBV5-1|NA|many
CASSLATGREAFF
>TRBV24-1|NA|NA
CATSDPRDGAYPNYGYTF
>TRBV5-6|NA|once
CASRSTGRYGYTF
>TRBV4-1|NA|NA
CASSQARGSYEQYF
>TRBV18|NA|NA
CASSPGGARPNTEAFF
>TRBV19|TRBD2|NA
CASSAGTSGASQYF
>TRBV5-5|NA|NA
CASSLVAQAYGYTF
>TRBV21-1|NA|NA
CASSVHRERNTEAFF
>TRBV7-3|TRBD2|NA
CASSLRPRGGGNEQFF
>TRBV5-4|NA|NA
CASSFGREHGYTF
>TRBV27|NA|NA
CASSLTGDSYEQYF
>TRBV29-1|NA|once
CSVDKGLGTEAFF
>TRBV11-1|NA|NA
CASRSGNWKDEQYF
>TRBV24-1|NA|NA
CATSDLNFKEQFF
>TRBV29-1|TRBD2|NA
CSVESSGAITDTQYF
>TRBV19|NA|NA
CASSIDQRGVGTEAFF
>TRBV3-1/TRBV3-2|NA|once
CASSQDPWWADTQYF
>TRBV21-1|NA|NA
CASSPPGSHEQYF
>TRBV28|TRBD2|NA
CASSRSGGGTDTQYF
>TRBV2|NA|few
CASGLSGTAVKQYF
>TRBV4-2|NA|NA
CASSQDRGSPLHF
>TRBV12-3/TRBV12-4|NA|NA
CASSPMMNTEAFF
>TRBV4-1|TRBD1|NA
CASSYTGTGSRDTGELFF
>TRBV29-1|TRBD1|NA
CSVDRQGQGTEAFF
>TRBV5-1|TRBD1|NA
CASRRDSKTFNYGYTF
>TRBV6-5|NA|NA
CASILANNYGYTF
>TRBV2|NA|NA
CASRASGTPLGELFF
>TRBV5-6|TRBD1|NA
CASSPIDRGDSPLHF
>TRBV28|TRBD2|NA
CASSPSGSGVSYEQYF
>TRBV6-5|NA|NA
CASSPGFTNTHEQYF
>TRBV5-1|NA|NA
CASSLVLKNTGELFF